This TCR beta chain stems from a study of blood T cell repertoires in COVID-19 (dated by TCRdb to 2019 to 2021). Some background on the complete study: Collaborator samples came from the United States, Italy and Spain and covered acute and convalescent phases of COVID-19. The prospective study material was composed of cDNA or gDNA derived from T cells, B-cell-depleted T cells, or PBMCs. Deeply sampled blood TCRbeta repertoires from subjects exposed to, actively infected with, or recovered from COVID-19 were included in the dataset. A freely available public database, intended as a resource for researchers studying the immune response to SARS-CoV-2, is where the repertoires were released. Samples were obtained from the ongoing ImmuneRACE study (first 160 participants) and from 1,254 subjects provided by 6 global collaborators. The sample metadata nearly always contained a de-identified subject ID, COVID-19 status, age in years and sex. Where available, HLA class I and class II types were obtained from metadata supplied by the sample provider rather than from assay-based typing.

Enrolling through a virtual design, the prospective study's participants ranged in age from roughly 18 to 90 years and lived across some 22 United States geographic areas. In the prospective study, cohorts were assigned on the basis of participant-reported clinical history obtained from a screening survey and a study questionnaire. Exposed participants had been in contact with someone with a PCR-confirmed or clinician-diagnosed COVID-19 case within 2 weeks of study entry. Each participant in the prospective study had whole blood, serum and a nasopharyngeal or oropharyngeal swab collected by mobile phlebotomists. Participants in the prospective study had the option to provide additional blood draws and questionnaires over a roughly 2-month period. Before DNA extraction, prospective study blood samples were shipped either frozen or at room temperature. The immunoSEQ Assay, a bias-controlled multiplex PCR, was used to amplify TCRbeta CDR3 regions from genomic DNA. As for how the authors treated the data: The number of nucleated cells in each sample was estimated by amplification of reference gene primers within the assay. Sequence reads were collapsed and filtered to measure the absolute abundance of every unique TCRbeta CDR3 rearrangement. For each sample, productive Simpson clonality was calculated as the square root of Simpson's diversity index over productive rearrangements. Here the immuneACCESS table is served through TCRdb, limited to in-frame sequences with V and J called. Missing clones are a known gap in these copies; in checked studies unresolved V genes cover under half, and the rest lacks a known reason. For V, J and clone size, that table is used; D and trimming come from the DNA. A total of a few hundred thousand clones appear in this sample, 82% of them only once. The ten top clones hold 5% of the sample.

The investigation overall reported the following: How much clinical and demographic metadata was included differed by source and by participant, and the metadata was provided uncurated.

The germline V gene (reference sequence) yields MNHEY for CDR1 and SMNVEV for CDR2. The cysteine opens and the phenylalanine closes a CDR3 of 13 amino acids. The entry retains the CDR3 DNA only, 39 bases that are in frame from base 1. V and J are trimmed by 3 bases and 7 bases, and the gene matches miss 3 bases of the junction. On this clone: What this receptor recognizes is not known. There are no base qualities to consult, and no much larger clone falls within one base.

The sequence links TRBV27 to TRBJ1-1, and TRBD1 aligns with 9 junction nucleotides. The sequenced material came from PBMCs or T cells enriched from blood (not recorded which). This receptor was taken from a man aged 40-49 years who had been exposed to COVID-19. The DNA is as follows: TGTGCCAGCAGTTTTACAGGGGGCATTGAAGCTTTCTTT. This gives the protein CASSFTGGIEAFF.